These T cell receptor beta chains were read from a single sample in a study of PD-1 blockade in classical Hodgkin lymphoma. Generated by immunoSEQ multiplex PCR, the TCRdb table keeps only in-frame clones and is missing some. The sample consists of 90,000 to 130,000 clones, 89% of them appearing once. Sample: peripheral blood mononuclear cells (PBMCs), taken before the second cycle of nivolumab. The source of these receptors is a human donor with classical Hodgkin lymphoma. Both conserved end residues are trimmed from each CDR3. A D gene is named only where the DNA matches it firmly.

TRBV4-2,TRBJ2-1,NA,ASSHRWNDWENEQF
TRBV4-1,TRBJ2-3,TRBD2,ASSQPGTSGLSTDTQY
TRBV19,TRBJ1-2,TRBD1,ASSIRRTGPGDGYT
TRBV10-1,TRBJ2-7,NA,ASSEGLVPYEQY
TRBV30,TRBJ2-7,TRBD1,AWSRSGGGFSPWQY
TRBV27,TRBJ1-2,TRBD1,ASSKTGFGYT
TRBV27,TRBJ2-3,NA,ASSTRGGDTDTQY
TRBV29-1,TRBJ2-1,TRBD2,SVGGNVARLGGEQF
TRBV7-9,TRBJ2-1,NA,ASSTSGIEQF
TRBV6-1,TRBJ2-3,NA,ASSEGYGSGSDTQY
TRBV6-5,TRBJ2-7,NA,ASSYFKIYEQY
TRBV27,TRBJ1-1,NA,APTGGPNTEAF
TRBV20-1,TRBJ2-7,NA,SAIGGEQY
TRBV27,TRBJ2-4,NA,ASSLSTGRAKNIQY
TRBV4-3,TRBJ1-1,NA,ASSQEPVTEAF
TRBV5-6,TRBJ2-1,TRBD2,ASTVLAGGTSSYNEQF
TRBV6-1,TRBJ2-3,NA,ASSDRGTILTDTQY
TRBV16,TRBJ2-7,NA,ASSPEPSYEQY
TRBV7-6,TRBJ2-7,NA,ASSPVYSSYEQY
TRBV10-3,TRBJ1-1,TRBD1,AIRGDRGEEGNTEAF
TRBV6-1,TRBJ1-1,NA,ASRGPEAF
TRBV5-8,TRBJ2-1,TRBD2,ASSLFAGGYYNEQF
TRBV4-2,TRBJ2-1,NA,ASSYLINSLSSYNEQF
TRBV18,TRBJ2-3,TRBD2,ASSPPLAGVGGTQY
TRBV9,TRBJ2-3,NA,ASSQGGTDTQY
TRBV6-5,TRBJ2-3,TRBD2,ASSYSAGVTDTQY
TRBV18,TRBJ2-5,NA,ASSPPSVQETQY
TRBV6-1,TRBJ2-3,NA,AGSPWRSTDTQY
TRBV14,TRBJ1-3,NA,ASSQHTGFTGNTIY
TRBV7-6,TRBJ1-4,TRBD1,ASSLVDRAVSNEKLF
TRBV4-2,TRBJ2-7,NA,ASSHPRSEQY
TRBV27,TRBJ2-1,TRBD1,ASSPDRGAGSYNEQF
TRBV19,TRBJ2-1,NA,ATSLDRPSYQPEQF
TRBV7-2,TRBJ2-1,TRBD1,ASSSPGTGKYNEQF
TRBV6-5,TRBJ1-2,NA,ASSEGTTYGYT
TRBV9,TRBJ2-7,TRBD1,ATETGTTYEQY
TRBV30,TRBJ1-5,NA,AWSAPGRPRNQPQH
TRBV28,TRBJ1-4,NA,ASSYGARNEKLF
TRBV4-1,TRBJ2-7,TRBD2,ASSQDMGLALGYEQY
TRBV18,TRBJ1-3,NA,ASSPTGANTIY
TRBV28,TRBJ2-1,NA,ASSLEGRYNEQF
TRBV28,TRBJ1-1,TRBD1,ASSFPGQGPGGTEAF
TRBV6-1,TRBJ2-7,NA,ASTLGVDPNEQY
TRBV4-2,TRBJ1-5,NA,ASSQDPGRHNQPQH
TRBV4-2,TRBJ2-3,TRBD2,ASSRLAGYSSTDTQY
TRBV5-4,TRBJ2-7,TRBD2,ASSRGDYGTYEQY
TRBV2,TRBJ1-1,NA,ASHHRPNTEAF
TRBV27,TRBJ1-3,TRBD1,ASSPLGQGKENTIY
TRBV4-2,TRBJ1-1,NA,ASRPTGNTEAF
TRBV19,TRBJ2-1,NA,ASSIGGNRGEQF
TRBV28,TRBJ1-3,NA,ASSLPPGNTIY
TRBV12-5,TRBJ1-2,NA,ASGLVGGGRDGYT
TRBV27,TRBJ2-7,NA,ASSLWGSYEQY
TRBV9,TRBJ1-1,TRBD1,ASSVDPRRTGVNTEAF
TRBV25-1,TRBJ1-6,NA,ASSENRSPLH
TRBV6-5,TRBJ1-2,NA,ASSYSTGRDGYT
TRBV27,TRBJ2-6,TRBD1,ASSLKGQGARGANVLT
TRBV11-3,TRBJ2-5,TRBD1,ASRGTGETQY